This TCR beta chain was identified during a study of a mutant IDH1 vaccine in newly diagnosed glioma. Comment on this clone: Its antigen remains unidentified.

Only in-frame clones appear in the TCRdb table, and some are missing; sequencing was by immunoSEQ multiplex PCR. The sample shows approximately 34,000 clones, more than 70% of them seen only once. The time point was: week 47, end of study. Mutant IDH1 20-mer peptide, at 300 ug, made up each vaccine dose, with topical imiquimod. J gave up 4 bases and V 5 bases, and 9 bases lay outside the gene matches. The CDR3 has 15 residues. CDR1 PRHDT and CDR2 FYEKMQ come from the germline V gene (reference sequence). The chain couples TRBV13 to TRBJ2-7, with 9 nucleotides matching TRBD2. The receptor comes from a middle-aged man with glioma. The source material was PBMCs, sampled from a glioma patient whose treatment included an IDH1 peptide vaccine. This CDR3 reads CASSLGLAGLYEQYF. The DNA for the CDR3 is TGTGCCAGCAGCCTCGGGCTAGCGGGACTATACGAGCAGTACTTC.